The entry below describes one T cell receptor beta chain. These data are taken from a study of shared clonotypes between healthy human individuals. Germline V gene data show CDR1 as ENHRY and CDR2 as SYGVKD. The CDR3 covers 17 residues. Trimming cost V 1 base and J 1 base, with 14 bases left between them. A deep-level run was used for the assay. Repertoires were generated with immunoSEQ multiplex PCR, while TCRdb's copy carries only in-frame clones and drops some. There are about 470,000 clones in the sample; around 79% occur only once, and approximately 13% lies in the top ten. The J gene is TRBJ1-5, the V gene TRBV10-3; a weak D match, TRBD1 (5 bases). The sequence came from a woman aged 40 to 50 in good health. Some clones in this sample may be carry-over from other donors' samples. The sequencing sample was made of PBMCs. The CDR3 sequence is CAISEYSGERSNQPQHF. CDR3 nucleotides: TGTGCCATCAGTGAGTACTCGGGGGAAAGGAGCAATCAGCCCCAGCATTTT.